Presented here are 15 T cell receptor beta chains from one specimen sequenced in a study of T cell repertoires in aging, cancer and after chemotherapy. TRB rearrangements spanning V, D and J were amplified using mixed TRB-A/B primers. One entry per CDR3 protein results from TCRdb running MiXCR on the multiplex PCR reads. The profile shows roughly 6,200 distinct CDR3 sequences, roughly a quarter of them singletons. Peripheral blood genomic DNA, not sorted cells or RNA, was the template. The specimen was blood. The receptors shown here come from a human donor in good health.

By sample share, this clonotype is medium-sized. This sequence joins TRBV6-1 and TRBJ2-2, with unresolved D. This CDR3 contains 11 residues. Trimming cost V 7 bases and J 7 bases, with 7 bases left between them. The germline gives CDR1 MNHNS, CDR2 SASEGT. In DNA, the CDR3 is TGTGCCAGCAATAGAGGCGGGGAGCTGTTTTTT. Protein sequence: CASNRGGELFF.

This clonotype ranks as medium-sized (0.01 to 0.1%). The rearrangement joins TRBV20-1 to TRBJ2-3; the match to TRBD1 covers 9 bases. The germline V gene encodes CDR1 DFQATT and CDR2 SNEGSKA (reference sequence). V lost 0 bases, J lost 1 base, and 2 bases stayed unmatched. The CDR3 totals 15 residues. CDR3 nucleotide sequence: TGCAGTGCTAGAGATAACAGGGGGCGCACAGATACGCAGTATTTT. As protein: CSARDNRGRTDTQYF.

By sample fraction, this clonotype is medium-sized. The J gene is TRBJ2-1, the V gene TRBV20-1; 10 positions match TRBD1. CDR1 and CDR2 from the germline V gene are DFQATT and SNEGSKA (reference sequence). Trimming removed 3 bases from V and 7 bases from J; junction bases left unmatched: 9. The CDR3 is 15 residues long. The CDR3 DNA sequence: TGCAGTGCTAGTTTCAAAGACAGGGGGCGGAATGAGCAGTTCTTC. Translated: CSASFKDRGRNEQFF.

Details on this clonotype: A much more abundant neighbour one base away suggests this may be a read error. This chain joins TRBV27 and TRBJ1-4; 7 bases match TRBD1. There are 17 residues in the CDR3. Germline V gives CDR1 MNHEY, CDR2 SMNVEV (reference sequence). In DNA form, the CDR3 reads TGTGCCAGCAGTTTATCGTCACAGGGGCCATCGGACGAAAAACAGTTTTTT. Its protein is CASSLSSQGPSDEKQFF.

This clonotype was seen a handful of times. The chain has TRBV5-1 and TRBJ2-2, with 7 bases that match TRBD1. J lost 6 bases, V lost 4 bases, and 12 bases had no gene match. CDR1 is SGHRS and CDR2 is YFSETQ in the germline V gene. This CDR3 spans 16 amino acids. CDR3: CASSPLGGQLSGELFF. CDR3 sequence (DNA): TGCGCCAGCAGCCCCCTAGGGGGACAGCTATCCGGGGAGCTGTTTTTT.

This clonotype ranks as medium-sized. The chain uses TRBV19 and TRBJ2-7; D call uncertain. There are 10 residues in the CDR3. In germline, CDR1 is LNHDA, CDR2 SQIVND (reference sequence). Written as DNA, the CDR3 is TGTACGGCCAACTCCTACGAGCAGTACGTC. This encodes CTANSYEQYV.

In this sample, this clonotype is medium-sized (0.01 to 0.1%). The V gene is TRBV7-2, the J gene TRBJ2-6, with 7 bases that match TRBD2. The junction had 6 bases not matched to a gene; V was cut back by 5 bases and J by 2 bases. Germline CDR1 is SGHTA and CDR2 is FQGNSA. This CDR3 comprises 16 residues. The CDR3 region has the DNA TGTGCCAGCAGCAGGACTAGGGACCCTGGGGCCAACGTCCTGACTTTC. Encoded protein: CASSRTRDPGANVLTF. Full variable domain (rest looked up from reference TRBV7-2 and TRBJ2-6): GAGVSQSPSNKVTEKGKDVELRCDPISGHTALYWYRQSLGQGLEFLIYFQGNSAPDKSGLPSDRFSAERTGGSVSTLTIQRTQQEDSAVYLCASSRTRDPGANVLTFGAGSRLTVL.

The rearrangement joins TRBV7-9 to TRBJ2-7; 7 bases line up with TRBD2. Trimming took 2 bases from V and 2 from J; bases not matched to a gene: 0. The length of the CDR3 is 13 residues. Germline V gives CDR1 SEHNR, CDR2 FQNEAQ (reference sequence). Written as DNA, the CDR3 is TGTGCCAGCAGCTTAAGCGGGACCTACGAGCAGTACGTC. Protein: CASSLSGTYEQYV.

This chain connects TRBV11-2 to TRBJ2-7, with 8 bases matching TRBD1. The CDR3 totals 16 residues. Germline V lookup: CDR1 SGHAT, CDR2 FQNNGV. J lost 3 bases, V lost 4 bases, and 11 bases had no gene match. CDR3 nucleotide sequence: TGTGCCAGCAGCTACCCCGGGCAGGGGGCGAGCTACGAGCAGTACGTC. This encodes CASSYPGQGASYEQYV.

As regards this clonotype: This could be a read error, since a much larger clone is one nucleotide away. The V and J genes are TRBV20-1 and TRBJ1-1; TRBD1 matches at 7 bases. Per the germline V gene, CDR1 is DFQATT and CDR2 is SNEGSKA (reference sequence). The CDR3 contains 12 residues. The CDR3 loop reads CEKQGEGTEAFF. CDR3 DNA: TGCGAAAAGCAGGGGGAAGGCACTGAAGCTTTCTTT.

This clonotype is classed as medium-sized. The chain employs TRBV11-3 and TRBJ2-5; TRBD2 agrees at 8 bases. CDR1 and CDR2 (germline): SGHNT, YENEEA. The CDR3 length is 15 residues. Losses at the gene ends were 2 bases for V and 2 bases for J; bases not matched to a gene: 4. CDR3 sequence (DNA): TGTGCCAGCAGCTTAAGGCCGGGAGGGCAAGAGACCCAGTACTTC. Translating gives CASSLRPGGQETQYF.

The V gene is TRBV7-9, the J gene TRBJ2-1; 16 nucleotides align to TRBD2. This CDR3 is 18 amino acids long. V dropped 4 bases and J dropped 4; count of bases not matched to a gene: 7. Germline V gene data show CDR1 as SEHNR and CDR2 as FQNEAQ (reference sequence). DNA of the CDR3: TGTGCCAGCAGCTCTGGGACTAGCGGGAGGGCCGGGTACAATGAGCAGTTCTTC. It translates to CASSSGTSGRAGYNEQFF.

The rearrangement joins TRBV12-3 or TRBV12-4 to TRBJ2-5, with a tentative D call TRBD2 (6 bases). Trimming removed 6 bases at V and 4 bases at J, with 15 bases between. The length of the CDR3 is 14 residues. CDR3 sequence: CASRDGGRGETQYF. The CDR3 DNA sequence: TGTGCCAGCAGGGATGGAGGGCGCGGAGAGACCCAGTACTTC.

Points on this clonotype: Likely a read error: the CDR3 ends without its conserved phenylalanine or tryptophan. This sequence joins TRBV19 and TRBJ2-3; 7 bases are shared with TRBD2. The V segment lost 3 bases and the J segment 0 bases; nucleotides outside the gene matches: 9. Germline assignment: CDR1 LNHDA and CDR2 SQIVND (reference sequence). The CDR3 length is 17 residues. The CDR3 DNA reads TGTGCCAGTAGTATGGATAGGACTAGAGGGAGCACAGATACGCAGTATTTA. Encoded protein: CASSMDRTRGSTDTQYL.

This clonotype is labeled as medium-sized. The V and J genes are TRBV6-1 and TRBJ1-6; D not resolved. This CDR3 region has 12 residues. Germline CDR1 reads MNHNS; CDR2 reads SASEGT. Trimming left V 2 bases short and J 4 bases short, with 0 bases between. The chain's CDR3 is CASSEYNSPLHF. The CDR3 DNA sequence: TGTGCCAGCAGTGAATATAATTCACCCCTCCACTTT.